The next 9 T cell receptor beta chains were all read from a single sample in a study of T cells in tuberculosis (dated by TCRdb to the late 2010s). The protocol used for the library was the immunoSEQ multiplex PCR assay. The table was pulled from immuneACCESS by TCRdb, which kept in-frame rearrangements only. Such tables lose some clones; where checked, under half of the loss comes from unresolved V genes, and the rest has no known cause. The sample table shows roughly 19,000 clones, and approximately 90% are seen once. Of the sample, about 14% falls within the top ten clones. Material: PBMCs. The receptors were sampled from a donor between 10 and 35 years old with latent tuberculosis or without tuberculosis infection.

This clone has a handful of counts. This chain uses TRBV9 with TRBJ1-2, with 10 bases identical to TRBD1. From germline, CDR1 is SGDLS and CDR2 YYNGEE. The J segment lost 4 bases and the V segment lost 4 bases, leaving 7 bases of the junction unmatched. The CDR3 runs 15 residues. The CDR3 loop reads CASSPDRGLTYGYTF. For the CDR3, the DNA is TGTGCCAGCAGCCCCGACAGGGGGCTTACCTATGGCTACACCTTC.

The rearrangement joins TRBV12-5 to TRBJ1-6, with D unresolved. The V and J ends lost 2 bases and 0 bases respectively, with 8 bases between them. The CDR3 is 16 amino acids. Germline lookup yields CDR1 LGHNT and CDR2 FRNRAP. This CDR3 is CASGLRESSYNSPLHF. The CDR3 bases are TGTGCTAGTGGTTTGAGGGAGAGCTCCTATAATTCACCCCTCCACTTT. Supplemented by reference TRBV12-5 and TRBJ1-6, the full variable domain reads DARVTQTPRHKVTEMGQEVTMRCQPILGHNTVFWYRQTMMQGLELLAYFRNRAPLDDSGMPKDRFSAEMPDATLATLKIQPSEPRDSAVYFCASGLRESSYNSPLHFGNGTRLTVT.

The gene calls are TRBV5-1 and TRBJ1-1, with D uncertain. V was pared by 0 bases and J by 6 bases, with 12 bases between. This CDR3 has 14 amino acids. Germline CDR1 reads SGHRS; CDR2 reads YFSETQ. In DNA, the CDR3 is TGCGCCAGCAGCTTGGACATTAGCTACCCTGAAGCTTTCTTT. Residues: CASSLDISYPEAFF.

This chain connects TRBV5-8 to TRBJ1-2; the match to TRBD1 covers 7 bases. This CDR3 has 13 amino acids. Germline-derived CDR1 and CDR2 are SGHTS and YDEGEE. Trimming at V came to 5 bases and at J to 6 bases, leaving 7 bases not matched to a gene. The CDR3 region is CASRARGADGYTF. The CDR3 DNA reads TGTGCCAGCAGGGCCAGGGGGGCCGATGGCTACACCTTC.

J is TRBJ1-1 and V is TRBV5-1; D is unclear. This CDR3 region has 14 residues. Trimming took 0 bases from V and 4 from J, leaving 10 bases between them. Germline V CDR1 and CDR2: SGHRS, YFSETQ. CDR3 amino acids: CASSLGQVSTEAFF. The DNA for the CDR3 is TGCGCCAGCAGCTTGGGGCAAGTCTCCACTGAAGCTTTCTTT.

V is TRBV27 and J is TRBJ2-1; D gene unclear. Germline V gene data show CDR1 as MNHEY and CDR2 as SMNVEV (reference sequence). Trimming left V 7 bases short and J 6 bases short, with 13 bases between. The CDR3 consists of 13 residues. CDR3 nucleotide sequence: TGTGCCAGCACCAATAGTATTTTCAATGAGCAGTTCTTC. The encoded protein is CASTNSIFNEQFF.

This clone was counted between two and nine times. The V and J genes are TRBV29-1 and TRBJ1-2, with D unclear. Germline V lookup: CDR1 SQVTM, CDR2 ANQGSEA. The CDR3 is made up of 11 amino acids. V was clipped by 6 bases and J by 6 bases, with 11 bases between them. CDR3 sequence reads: CSVVAGNGYTF. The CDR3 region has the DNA TGCAGCGTGGTCGCGGGGAATGGCTACACCTTC.

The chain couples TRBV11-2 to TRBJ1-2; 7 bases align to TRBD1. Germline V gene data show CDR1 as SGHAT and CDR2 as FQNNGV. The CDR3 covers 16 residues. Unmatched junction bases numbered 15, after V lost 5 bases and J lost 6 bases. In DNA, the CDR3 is TGTGCCAGCAGCCAACCGATCACAGGGGAAACAGATGGCTACACCTTC. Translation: CASSQPITGETDGYTF. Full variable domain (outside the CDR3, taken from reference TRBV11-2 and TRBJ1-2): EAGVAQSPRYKIIEKRQSVAFWCNPISGHATLYWYQQILGQGPKLLIQFQNNGVVDDSQLPKDRFSAERLKGVDSTLKIQPAKLEDSAVYLCASSQPITGETDGYTFGSGTRLTVV.

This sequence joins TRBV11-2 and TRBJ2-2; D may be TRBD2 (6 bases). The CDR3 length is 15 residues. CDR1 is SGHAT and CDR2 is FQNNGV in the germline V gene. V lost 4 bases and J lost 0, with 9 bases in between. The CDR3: CASSSRLANTGELFF. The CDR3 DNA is TGTGCCAGCAGCTCACGACTAGCGAACACCGGGGAGCTGTTTTTT.